The 10 T cell receptor beta chains below all came from one sample that was sequenced in a study of T cell changes during pregnancy in multiple sclerosis. The assay was immunoSEQ multiplex PCR, and TCRdb's table has in-frame clones only and misses some. This table has tens of thousands of clones, roughly 92% appearing once. Sequences were derived from CD8+ T cells from peripheral blood mononuclear cells, sampled in the third trimester of pregnancy. The origin of the receptors is a female donor in good health, enrolled as a control in a pregnancy study.

This clone came up a few times. The J gene is TRBJ1-1, the V gene TRBV19, with D unresolved. The CDR3 sequence is 15 residues long. V was clipped by 2 bases and J by 0 bases, with 10 bases between them. The germline gives CDR1 LNHDA, CDR2 SQIVND (reference sequence). The CDR3 coding sequence is TGTGCCAGTAGTATACTCGCGGAGATGAACACTGAAGCTTTCTTT. Amino acids: CASSILAEMNTEAFF.

The V call is TRBV30, the J call TRBJ2-7; the D gene is possibly TRBD2 (6 bases). CDR3 length: 13 amino acids. Trimming stripped 4 bases from V and 9 bases from J, with 19 bases between. Germline V gene sequence: CDR1 GTSNPN, CDR2 SVGIG (reference sequence). The CDR3 loop reads CAWTIGDLKAQYF. The CDR3 DNA is TGTGCCTGGACCATAGGGGACTTGAAGGCGCAGTACTTC.

This chain links TRBV27 with TRBJ2-1; D perhaps matches TRBD2 (6 bases). The germline V and J ends were trimmed by 7 bases and 1 base, with 11 bases remaining between them. The CDR3 has 14 amino acids. Germline assignment: CDR1 MNHEY and CDR2 SMNVEV (reference sequence). The CDR3 here is CASTPLASYNEQFF. CDR3 nucleotide sequence: TGTGCCAGCACCCCCCTAGCGTCCTACAATGAGCAGTTCTTC.

The CDR3 DNA reads TGTGCCAGCAGTGACTCAGAGGGGGGGCCCATAGATACGCAGTATTTT. Protein: CASSDSEGGPIDTQYF. The rearrangement joins TRBV6-4 to TRBJ2-3, with a weak D call TRBD2 (7 bases). V was cut by 0 bases and J by 5 bases, with 15 bases left in between. The CDR3 extends over 16 amino acids. The germline gives CDR1 MRHNA, CDR2 SNTAGT.

The genes are TRBV4-3 and TRBJ1-2; D is possibly TRBD1 (6 bases). V lost 3 bases and J 0 bases, leaving 20 bases between the germline ends. The CDR3 covers 18 residues. CDR1 and CDR2 (germline): LGHNA, YSLEER. The CDR3 spells CASSQTTRGIRANYGYTF. The CDR3 DNA follows: TGCGCCAGCAGCCAGACGACGAGGGGGATAAGGGCTAACTATGGCTACACCTTC.

The rearrangement uses TRBV9 and TRBJ2-2, with TRBD2 matching over 14 bases. Germline V CDR1 and CDR2: SGDLS, YYNGEE. After removal of 4 bases from V and 7 bases from J, the junction contained 3 bases not matched to a gene. This CDR3 is 15 amino acids long. CDR3 coding DNA: TGTGCCAGCAGCCCGGGACTAGCGGGGGTCGGGGAGCTGTTTTTT. Translating it yields CASSPGLAGVGELFF.

The J gene is TRBJ1-1, the V gene TRBV30, with D perhaps TRBD1 (5 bases). CDR1 and CDR2 from the germline V gene are GTSNPN and SVGIG (reference sequence). This CDR3 has 13 amino acids. Deletions cut 1 base from V and 4 bases from J, with 10 bases between. CDR3 coding DNA: TGTGCCTGGAGTGCCCGGGGGGGCACTGAAGCTTTCTTT. This translates into CAWSARGGTEAFF.

This clone was observed a single time. The V and J genes are TRBV7-2 and TRBJ2-7; 9 bases are a match to TRBD1. The CDR3 is made up of 14 amino acids. Germline V gives CDR1 SGHTA, CDR2 FQGNSA. V shed 8 bases and J 5 bases; nucleotides not matched to a gene: 10. In DNA form, the CDR3 reads TGTGCCAGCTCGGGGACAGGGAGTCTCCACGAGCAGTACTTC. This gives the protein CASSGTGSLHEQYF. Using reference TRBV7-2 and TRBJ2-7 for the parts outside the CDR3, the full variable domain is GAGVSQSPSNKVTEKGKDVELRCDPISGHTALYWYRQSLGQGLEFLIYFQGNSAPDKSGLPSDRFSAERTGGSVSTLTIQRTQQEDSAVYLCASSGTGSLHEQYFGPGTRLTVT.

As to this clone: The same CDR3 can be traced to other DNA sequences in this sample. The chain couples TRBV11-3 to TRBJ2-7; 9 bases fit TRBD1. The ends lost 1 base at V and 2 bases at J; junction bases unmatched: 3. The CDR3 loop spans 15 amino acids. The V gene's germline CDR1 is SGHNT and CDR2 YENEEA. In nucleotides, the CDR3 is TGTGCCAGCAGCTTAGGGGGGGACAGGGCCTACGAGCAGTACTTC. Translated, it gives CASSLGGDRAYEQYF.

V is TRBV7-9 and J is TRBJ2-7; D may be TRBD2 (5 bases). V was cut by 2 bases and J by 0 bases, with 11 bases left in between. CDR1 is SEHNR and CDR2 is FQNEAQ in the germline V gene (reference sequence). CDR3 length: 15 residues. The CDR3 is CASSLSRGTSYEQYF. CDR3 DNA: TGTGCCAGCAGCTTAAGTCGGGGTACCTCCTACGAGCAGTACTTC.